The table lists the clone carrying this TCR beta chain with a few counts. TCRdb re-derived calls from the 5' RACE reads in MiXCR, one entry per CDR3 protein. The repertoire holds roughly 220,000 distinct CDR3 sequences, about 10% seen once, with over 20% in the top ten. The V gene end was trimmed by 1 base and the J gene end by 3 bases; junction bases not matched to a gene: 3. This CDR3 comprises 15 residues. CDR1 and CDR2 from the germline V gene are SGHRS and YFSETQ. This entry belongs to a study of CD8 T cells in ankylosing spondylitis. J is TRBJ2-5 and V is TRBV5-1, with 10 bases lining up with TRBD2. This clonotype was sampled from a male donor with ankylosing spondylitis or in good health (not recorded which). Sequencing was carried out using blood, either unsorted or a sorted T cell fraction (not recorded which). This CDR3 is CASSLRSGGEETQYF. As DNA, the CDR3 is TGCGCCAGCAGCTTGAGGAGCGGGGGGGAAGAGACCCAGTACTTC.